These T cell receptor beta chains were read from a single sample in a study of long-term antiretroviral therapy in people with HIV. Data came from immunoSEQ multiplex PCR; TCRdb stores just in-frame clones and leaves some out. The sample holds about 25,000 clones, around three quarters seen once. Sequences were derived from unsorted PBMCs, sampled 1.1 years before starting antiretroviral therapy. The origin of the receptors is a woman between 35 and 50 years old with HIV. Both conserved end residues are part of each CDR3. The D gene is left open where the match is weak. Size is omitted from some rows. Given values are once, few, many or a class for expanded clones.

abundance	d_gene	v_gene	j_gene	CDR3aa	CDR3nt
NA	NA	TRBV19	TRBJ2-4	CASSILGAGQNIQYF	TGTGCCAGTAGTATCTTGGGGGCAGGCCAAAACATTCAGTACTTC
once	NA	TRBV6-6	TRBJ2-7	CASSYERLYSYEQYF	TGTGCCAGCAGTTACGAGCGGCTTTACTCCTACGAGCAGTACTTC
NA	NA	TRBV5-4	TRBJ2-5	CASRPDPGEETQYF	TGTGCCAGCAGACCCGACCCCGGCGAAGAGACCCAGTACTTC
NA	NA	TRBV4-1	TRBJ1-1	CASSPGQQNTEAFF	TGCGCCAGCAGCCCGGGGCAACAGAACACTGAAGCTTTCTTT
NA	NA	TRBV11-3	TRBJ1-1	CASSPQGDEAFF	TGTGCCAGCAGCCCACAGGGAGATGAAGCTTTCTTT
NA	NA	TRBV7-9	TRBJ1-1	CASSLRARGDGVTEAFF	TGTGCCAGCAGCTTAAGGGCTCGGGGCGACGGTGTCACTGAAGCTTTCTTT
NA	TRBD2	TRBV12-5	TRBJ2-3	CASGLAGGQDTQYF	TGTGCTAGTGGGTTAGCGGGGGGGCAGGATACGCAGTATTTT
NA	NA	TRBV5-4	TRBJ2-7	CASSLGQNEQYF	TGTGCCAGCAGCTTGGGACAAAACGAGCAGTACTTC
NA	NA	TRBV11-3	TRBJ2-7	CASSLMGDEQYF	TGTGCCAGCAGCTTGATGGGGGACGAGCAGTACTTC
NA	TRBD1	TRBV12-5	TRBJ1-1	CASGWDSEVEAFF	TGTGCTAGTGGGTGGGACAGCGAGGTTGAAGCTTTCTTT
NA	NA	TRBV18	TRBJ2-3	CASSPSNTDTQYF	TGTGCCAGCTCACCCTCCAACACAGATACGCAGTATTTT
NA	NA	TRBV10-3	TRBJ2-7	CAISEEDKIYEQYF	TGTGCCATCAGTGAGGAGGACAAGATTTACGAGCAGTACTTC
NA	NA	TRBV5-1	TRBJ2-3	CASSLVGHSTDTQYF	TGCGCCAGCAGCTTGGTCGGGCATAGCACAGATACGCAGTATTTT
NA	NA	TRBV29-1	TRBJ2-6	CSVEVPGANVLTF	TGCAGCGTTGAAGTTCCTGGGGCCAACGTCCTGACTTTC
NA	NA	TRBV2	TRBJ2-7	CASYAPGYEQYF	TGTGCCAGTTATGCGCCAGGGTACGAGCAGTACTTC
NA	NA	TRBV5-1	TRBJ2-2	CASSLSERANTGELFF	TGCGCCAGCAGCTTGTCCGAGCGGGCCAACACCGGGGAGCTGTTTTTT
NA	TRBD1	TRBV11-3	TRBJ1-6	CASSFQGAYYNSPLHF	TGTGCCAGCAGCTTTCAGGGGGCCTACTATAATTCACCCCTCCACTTT
NA	NA	TRBV11-3	TRBJ2-5	CASSFGLLQETQYF	TGTGCCAGCAGCTTTGGGCTTCTCCAAGAGACCCAGTACTTC
NA	NA	TRBV11-3	TRBJ1-5	CASSLGRNQPQHF	TGTGCCAGCAGCTTAGGGCGAAATCAGCCCCAGCATTTT
NA	NA	TRBV12-2	TRBJ1-1	CASRLPDRLYRGNTEAFF	TGTGCAAGTCGCTTACCAGACAGGTTGTATCGGGGGAACACTGAAGCTTTCTTT
NA	NA	TRBV4-3	TRBJ1-2	CASSQDLEVGGISPYGYTF	TGCGCCAGCAGCCAAGATCTGGAGGTAGGAGGGATATCCCCATATGGCTACACCTTC
NA	TRBD2	TRBV5-6	TRBJ2-7	CASSWEGYEQYF	TGTGCCAGCAGCTGGGAGGGGTACGAGCAGTACTTC
NA	TRBD2	TRBV7-8	TRBJ2-7	CASSLGLAGADEQYF	TGTGCCAGCAGCTTAGGACTAGCGGGAGCCGACGAGCAGTACTTC
NA	TRBD1	TRBV7-9	TRBJ2-2	CASSQTGGTGELFF	TGTGCCAGCAGCCAAACAGGGGGCACCGGGGAGCTGTTTTTT
once	NA	TRBV6-5	TRBJ1-2	CASSYGTQGVGGYTF	TGTGCCAGCAGTTACGGTACACAGGGAGTGGGTGGCTACACCTTC
NA	TRBD2	TRBV11-3	TRBJ2-7	CASSPGSGGPSYEQYF	TGTGCCAGCAGTCCGGGAAGCGGGGGCCCCTCCTACGAGCAGTACTTC
NA	NA	TRBV5-5	TRBJ1-1	CASSPPGHNTEAFF	TGTGCCAGCAGCCCCCCAGGGCATAACACTGAAGCTTTCTTT
few	NA	TRBV7-8	TRBJ2-3	CASSGPPTSTDTQYF	TGTGCCAGCAGTGGGCCCCCGACGAGCACAGATACGCAGTATTTT
NA	NA	TRBV11-2	TRBJ2-7	CASSPRAGYEQYF	TGTGCCAGCAGCCCCCGGGCGGGGTACGAGCAGTACTTC
NA	NA	TRBV4-3	TRBJ1-2	CASSQAPQTNYGYTF	TGCGCCAGCAGCCAAGCCCCCCAGACAAACTATGGCTACACCTTC
NA	TRBD1	TRBV29-1	TRBJ1-1	CSVGQGNTEAFF	TGCAGCGTTGGACAGGGGAACACTGAAGCTTTCTTT
NA	TRBD1	TRBV5-1	TRBJ2-1	CASSPQGTGENEQFF	TGCGCCAGCAGCCCCCAGGGGACAGGGGAAAATGAGCAGTTCTTC
few	NA	TRBV6-5	TRBJ1-2	CASSYTANYGYTF	TGTGCCAGCAGTTACACAGCTAACTATGGCTACACCTTC
NA	NA	TRBV11-2	TRBJ1-5	CASSFLPDQPQHF	TGTGCCAGCAGCTTTCTTCCCGATCAGCCCCAGCATTTT
NA	NA	TRBV9	TRBJ2-3	CASSVEPPTSRRTDTQYF	TGTGCCAGCAGCGTAGAGCCGCCTACTAGCCGCCGGACAGATACGCAGTATTTT
NA	NA	TRBV4-3	TRBJ1-1	CASSQEYSHMNTEAFF	TGCGCCAGCAGCCAAGAGTACAGTCATATGAACACTGAAGCTTTCTTT
NA	NA	TRBV20-1	TRBJ2-7	CSAREGHEQYF	TGCAGTGCTAGAGAGGGACACGAGCAGTACTTC
NA	NA	TRBV9	TRBJ2-2	CASSVLGGSATGELFF	TGTGCCAGCAGCGTACTGGGGGGTTCTGCCACCGGGGAGCTGTTTTTT
NA	TRBD2	TRBV29-1	TRBJ2-2	CSVVSSGISGELFF	TGCAGCGTTGTATCGAGCGGGATCTCCGGGGAGCTGTTTTTT
NA	NA	TRBV29-1	TRBJ2-2	CSVTDPGQNTGELFF	TGCAGCGTGACTGATCCGGGACAAAACACCGGGGAGCTGTTTTTT
NA	NA	TRBV5-1	TRBJ2-2	CASSSTVSGTGELFF	TGCGCCAGCAGCTCGACAGTCTCGGGCACCGGGGAGCTGTTTTTT
NA	NA	TRBV21-1	TRBJ1-5	CASSPHAVGNQPQHF	TGTGCCAGCAGCCCACATGCGGTGGGCAATCAGCCCCAGCATTTT
NA	NA	TRBV13	TRBJ2-7	CASSLGGTGHYEQYF	TGTGCCAGCAGCTTGGGGGGGACAGGCCACTACGAGCAGTACTTC
NA	NA	TRBV4-2	TRBJ2-2	CASSQEGGTRELFF	TGTGCCAGCAGCCAAGAGGGGGGCACCCGGGAGCTGTTTTTT
NA	NA	TRBV7-9	TRBJ2-1	CASSRVYNEQFF	TGTGCCAGCAGCCGCGTCTACAATGAGCAGTTCTTC
NA	NA	TRBV18	TRBJ2-5	CASSPPILEAQYF	TGTGCCAGCTCACCGCCTATATTGGAAGCCCAGTACTTC
few	NA	TRBV6-5	TRBJ1-2	CASSYSTRATYGYTF	TGTGCCAGCAGTTACTCGACCAGGGCTACCTATGGCTACACCTTC
NA	NA	TRBV2	TRBJ1-1	CASGSSRGGTEAFF	TGTGCCAGCGGGTCCTCAAGGGGCGGCACTGAAGCTTTCTTT
NA	NA	TRBV5-6	TRBJ1-2	CASSFPQGKGYTF	TGTGCCAGCAGCTTCCCCCAGGGGAAAGGCTACACCTTC
once	NA	TRBV7-2	TRBJ1-1	CASSFTVINTEAFF	TGTGCCAGCAGCTTTACAGTCATAAACACTGAAGCTTTCTTT
NA	NA	TRBV18	TRBJ1-3	CASSRRTDSGNTIYF	TGTGCCAGCTCACGGCGGACAGACTCAGGAAACACCATATATTTT
NA	TRBD2	TRBV7-9	TRBJ2-7	CASSTGLAGVYEQYF	TGTGCCAGCAGCACCGGACTAGCGGGAGTTTACGAGCAGTACTTC
NA	TRBD1	TRBV5-1	TRBJ2-1	CASSLLGQGFNEQFF	TGCGCCAGCAGCCTACTGGGACAGGGCTTCAATGAGCAGTTCTTC
once	TRBD2	TRBV10-1	TRBJ2-1	CASSEWVAGGANEQFF	TGCGCCAGCAGTGAGTGGGTCGCGGGGGGGGCCAATGAGCAGTTCTTC
NA	NA	TRBV19	TRBJ1-1	CASSSYRAGGEAFF	TGTGCCAGTAGTAGTTACCGGGCAGGCGGTGAAGCTTTCTTT
NA	NA	TRBV5-6	TRBJ1-4	CASSTGQLRGGYEKLFF	TGTGCCAGCAGCACCGGACAGCTCCGAGGGGGATATGAAAAACTGTTTTTT
NA	NA	TRBV7-2	TRBJ2-7	CASSLQGFSSYEQYF	TGTGCCAGCAGCTTACAGGGCTTCAGCTCCTACGAGCAGTACTTC
NA	TRBD2	TRBV19	TRBJ2-1	CASNAHGGAYNEQFF	TGTGCCAGTAATGCTCACGGGGGGGCCTACAATGAGCAGTTCTTC
NA	NA	TRBV5-6	TRBJ2-5	CASSQPQHRETQYF	TGTGCCAGCAGCCAACCCCAACATCGGGAGACCCAGTACTTC
NA	TRBD1	TRBV5-1	TRBJ1-4	CASSWGDRGVEKLFF	TGCGCCAGCAGCTGGGGGGACAGGGGAGTCGAAAAACTGTTTTTT